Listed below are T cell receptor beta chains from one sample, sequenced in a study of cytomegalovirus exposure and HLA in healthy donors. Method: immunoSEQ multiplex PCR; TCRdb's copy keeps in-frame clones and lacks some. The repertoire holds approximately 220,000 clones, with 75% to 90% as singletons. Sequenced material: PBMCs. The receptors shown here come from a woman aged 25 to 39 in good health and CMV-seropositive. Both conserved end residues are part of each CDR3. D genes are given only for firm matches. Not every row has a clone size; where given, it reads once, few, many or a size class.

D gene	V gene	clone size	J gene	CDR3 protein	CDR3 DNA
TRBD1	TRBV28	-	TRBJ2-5	CASSLGSQGVRGQETQYF	TGTGCCAGCAGTTTAGGTTCACAGGGGGTGAGGGGCCAAGAGACCCAGTACTTC
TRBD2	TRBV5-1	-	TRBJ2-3	CASSLEWTSGTSTDTQYF	TGCGCCAGCAGCTTGGAGTGGACTAGCGGGACTAGCACAGATACGCAGTATTTT
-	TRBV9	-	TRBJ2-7	CASSATLGGEQYF	TGTGCCAGCAGCGCCACCTTGGGGGGTGAGCAGTACTTC
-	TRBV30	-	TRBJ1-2	CAWRVLGGGYGYTF	TGTGCCTGGAGGGTCCTCGGGGGCGGCTATGGCTACACCTTC
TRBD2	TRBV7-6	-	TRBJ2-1	CASSLTAGLWSTEFF	TGTGCCAGCAGCTTAACAGCGGGACTTTGGAGTACGGAGTTCTTC
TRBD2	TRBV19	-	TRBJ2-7	CASSRAGGPYEQYF	TGTGCCAGTAGTAGAGCGGGAGGGCCGTACGAGCAGTACTTC
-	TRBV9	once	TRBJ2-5	CASSVGQTGRETQYF	TGTGCCAGCAGCGTAGGACAGACGGGAAGGGAGACCCAGTACTTC
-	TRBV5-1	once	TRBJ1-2	CASSLNTIGPYGYTF	TGCGCCAGCAGCTTGAATACAATTGGGCCCTATGGCTACACCTTC
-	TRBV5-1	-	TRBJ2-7	CASSLQSSSYEQYF	TGCGCCAGCAGCTTACAGAGCTCCTCCTACGAGCAGTACTTC
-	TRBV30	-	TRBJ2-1	CAWSGYGYNEQFF	TGTGCCTGGAGTGGGTACGGCTACAATGAGCAGTTCTTC
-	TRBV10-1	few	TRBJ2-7	CASSESGTYEQYF	TGCGCCAGCAGTGAGTCGGGAACCTACGAGCAGTACTTC
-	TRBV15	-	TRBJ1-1	CATSRDWVGEAFF	TGTGCCACCAGCAGAGATTGGGTTGGTGAAGCTTTCTTT
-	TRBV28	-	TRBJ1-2	CASSSGDYGYTF	TGTGCCAGCAGCAGTGGTGACTATGGCTACACCTTC
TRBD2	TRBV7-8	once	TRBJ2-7	CASSLGVAGAVSYEQYF	TGTGCCAGCAGCTTAGGGGTAGCGGGAGCAGTATCCTACGAGCAGTACTTC
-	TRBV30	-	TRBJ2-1	CAWSEAAGPNEQFF	TGTGCCTGGAGTGAAGCGGCGGGACCCAATGAGCAGTTCTTC
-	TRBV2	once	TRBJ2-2	CASRGGGGTGELFF	TGTGCCAGCAGGGGGGGCGGTGGTACCGGGGAGCTGTTTTTT
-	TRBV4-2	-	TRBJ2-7	CASSARRGGGYEQYF	TGTGCCAGCAGCGCCCGCCGGGGTGGAGGGTACGAGCAGTACTTC
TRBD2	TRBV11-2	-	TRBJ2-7	CASSVRLAGGYEQYF	TGTGCCAGCAGCGTGCGACTAGCGGGAGGATACGAGCAGTACTTC
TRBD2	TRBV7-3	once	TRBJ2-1	CASSAKRDYGDNEQFF	TGTGCCAGCAGCGCAAAGCGGGACTATGGGGACAATGAGCAGTTCTTC
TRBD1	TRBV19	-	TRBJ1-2	CASEGQRIYGYTF	TGTGCCAGTGAGGGACAGAGGATTTATGGCTACACCTTC
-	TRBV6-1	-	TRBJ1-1	CASSERPFANTEAFF	TGTGCCAGCAGTGAGCGGCCCTTTGCGAACACTGAAGCTTTCTTT
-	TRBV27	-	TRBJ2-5	CASSTKGETQYF	TGTGCCAGCAGTACCAAAGGAGAGACCCAGTACTTC
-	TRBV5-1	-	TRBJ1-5	CASSPTPGDQPQHF	TGCGCCAGCAGCCCTACCCCGGGCGATCAGCCCCAGCATTTT
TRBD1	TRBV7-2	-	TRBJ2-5	CASSLGTAESGVSQYF	TGTGCCAGCAGCCTGGGGACAGCCGAGTCTGGGGTGAGCCAGTACTTC
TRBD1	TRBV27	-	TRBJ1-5	CASGPWTGKGVYSNQPQHF	TGTGCCTCAGGCCCGTGGACAGGGAAAGGGGTCTATAGCAATCAGCCCCAGCATTTT
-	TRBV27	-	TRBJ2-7	CASGAEGHRRYEQYF	TGTGCCAGCGGGGCCGAGGGACACCGGAGGTACGAGCAGTACTTC
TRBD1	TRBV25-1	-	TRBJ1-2	CASSAGTGTNYGYTF	TGTGCCAGCAGCGCCGGGACAGGAACTAACTATGGCTACACCTTC
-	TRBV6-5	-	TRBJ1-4	CASRSRGASNEKLFF	TGTGCCAGCAGGAGTAGGGGGGCCTCTAATGAAAAACTGTTTTTT
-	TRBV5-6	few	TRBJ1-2	CASSRGLGTLYGYTF	TGTGCCAGCAGCAGGGGTCTTGGTACCCTGTATGGCTACACCTTC
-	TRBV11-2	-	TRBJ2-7	CASSLDLTGVGEQYF	TGTGCCAGCAGCTTAGATCTAACAGGAGTAGGCGAGCAGTACTTC
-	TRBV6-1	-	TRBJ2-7	CASSLLGASTYEQYF	TGTGCCAGCAGCCTTCTTGGCGCGTCTACCTACGAGCAGTACTTC
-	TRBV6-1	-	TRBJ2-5	CASISKTQYF	TGTGCCAGCATCTCGAAGACCCAGTACTTC
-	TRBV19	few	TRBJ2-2	CASSPMGAGELFF	TGTGCCAGTAGCCCCATGGGGGCGGGGGAGCTGTTTTTT
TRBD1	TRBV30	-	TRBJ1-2	CAWSPIRDRGFGYTF	TGTGCCTGGAGTCCAATCCGGGACAGGGGGTTTGGCTACACCTTC
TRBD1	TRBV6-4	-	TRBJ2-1	CASSTGTGNYNEQFF	TGTGCCAGCAGCACCGGGACAGGGAACTACAATGAGCAGTTCTTC
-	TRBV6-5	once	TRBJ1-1	CASSPGLNTEAFF	TGTGCCAGCAGCCCCGGACTGAACACTGAAGCTTTCTTT
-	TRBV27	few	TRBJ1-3	CASSVTGPSGNTIYF	TGTGCCAGCAGTGTAACAGGGCCCTCTGGAAACACCATATATTTT
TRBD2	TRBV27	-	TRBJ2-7	CASSLTSGSYEQYF	TGTGCCAGCAGTCTGACTAGCGGATCCTACGAGCAGTACTTC
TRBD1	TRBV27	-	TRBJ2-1	CASSLRDRVYNEQFF	TGTGCCAGCAGTTTACGGGACAGGGTGTACAATGAGCAGTTCTTC
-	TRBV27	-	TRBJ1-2	CASSSLGDHYGYTF	TGTGCCAGCAGTTCTCTAGGGGATCACTATGGCTACACCTTC
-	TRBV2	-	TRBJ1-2	CASLSTRGTNYGYTF	TGTGCCAGCCTCTCGACACGGGGGACTAACTATGGCTACACCTTC
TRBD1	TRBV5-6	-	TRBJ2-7	CASSGTGPYEQYF	TGTGCCAGCAGCGGGACAGGGCCCTACGAGCAGTACTTC
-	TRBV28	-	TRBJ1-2	CASSSYTPGYTF	TGTGCCAGCAGTTCGTATACACCGGGCTACACCTTC
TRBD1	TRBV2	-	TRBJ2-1	CAFGQAYNEQFF	TGTGCCTTTGGACAGGCCTACAATGAGCAGTTCTTC
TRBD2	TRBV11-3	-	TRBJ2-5	CASTPWGTSGQETQYF	TGTGCCAGCACCCCGTGGGGGACTAGCGGTCAAGAGACCCAGTACTTC
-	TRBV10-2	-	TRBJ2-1	CASSVGRWQFF	TGCGCCAGCAGTGTAGGACGTTGGCAGTTCTTC
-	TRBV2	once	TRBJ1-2	CASSDQGIYGYTF	TGTGCCAGCAGTGATCAAGGTATCTATGGCTACACCTTC
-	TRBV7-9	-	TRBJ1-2	CASSLAQGNGYTF	TGTGCCAGCAGCTTAGCGCAAGGGAATGGCTACACCTTC
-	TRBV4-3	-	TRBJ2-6	CASSQDAAAGANVLTF	TGCGCCAGCAGCCAAGACGCCGCGGCTGGGGCCAACGTCCTGACTTTC
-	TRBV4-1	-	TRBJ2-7	CASSPDRYEQYF	TGCGCCAGCAGCCCGGACAGATACGAGCAGTACTTC
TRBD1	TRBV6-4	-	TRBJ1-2	CASIRTGTNYGYTF	TGTGCCAGCATTAGGACAGGAACTAACTATGGCTACACCTTC
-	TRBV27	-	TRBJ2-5	CASSASGRDQETQYF	TGTGCCAGCAGTGCATCGGGACGGGACCAAGAGACCCAGTACTTC
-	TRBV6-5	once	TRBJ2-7	CASSPFRGGSYEQYF	TGTGCCAGCAGCCCCTTTCGGGGAGGCTCCTACGAGCAGTACTTC